The next 5 T cell receptor beta chains were all read from a single sample in a study of cytomegalovirus exposure and HLA in healthy donors. Primers: 60 Vbeta forward and 13 Jbeta reverse. The repertoire was sequenced with immunoSEQ multiplex PCR; TCRdb's copy has only in-frame clones and lacks some. The sample has fewer than 80,000 clones, around 80% seen once; the top ten hold 2.5%. Specimen: PBMCs. Receptors originate from a man younger than 40 in good health and CMV-seronegative.

The J gene is TRBJ2-7, the V gene TRBV7-9, with 9 bases fitting TRBD1. The V gene's germline CDR1 is SEHNR and CDR2 FQNEAQ (reference sequence). The V and J ends lost 1 base and 4 bases, in that order; junction bases with no gene match: 5. The CDR3 length is 15 residues. CDR3 coding DNA: TGTGCCAGCAGCTTAGGGACAGGGGTTACGTACGAGCAGTACTTC. It specifies CASSLGTGVTYEQYF.

The rearrangement uses TRBV7-8 and TRBJ2-7, with D perhaps matching TRBD2 (6 bases). Trimming took off 1 base at V and 6 bases at J, with 10 bases between the two ends. The CDR3 extends over 13 amino acids. Germline V lookup: CDR1 SGHVS, CDR2 FQNEAQ. The chain's CDR3 is CASSLGGLTEQYF. The CDR3 region has the DNA TGTGCCAGCAGCTTAGGGGGACTGACCGAGCAGTACTTC.

The gene calls are TRBV27 and TRBJ2-1, with 8 bases identical to TRBD2. This CDR3 contains 15 residues. V trimming: 5 bases; J trimming: 5 bases; junction bases outside the gene matches: 8. The germline CDR1 and CDR2 sequences are MNHEY and SMNVEV (reference sequence). The CDR3 spells CASSKLAGNDNEQFF. Here the CDR3 DNA reads TGTGCCAGCAGTAAATTAGCGGGAAACGACAATGAGCAGTTCTTC.

The chain has TRBV27 and TRBJ1-5; 7 nucleotides line up with TRBD1. The germline gives CDR1 MNHEY, CDR2 SMNVEV (reference sequence). This CDR3 spans 15 amino acids. V shed 5 bases, J shed 4 bases, and the junction held 8 bases outside the gene matches. The CDR3 is CASSRLDRRNQPQHF. DNA of the CDR3: TGTGCCAGCAGTCGCCTGGACAGGAGAAATCAGCCCCAGCATTTT.

This chain joins TRBV28 and TRBJ2-1, with 7 bases matching TRBD1. From germline, CDR1 is MDHEN and CDR2 SYDVKM. This CDR3 is built from 14 residues. The V segment lost 5 bases and the J segment 2 bases; nucleotides outside the gene matches: 3. This CDR3 reads CASSTGVPYNEQFF. The CDR3 bases are TGTGCCAGCAGTACAGGGGTCCCCTACAATGAGCAGTTCTTC.